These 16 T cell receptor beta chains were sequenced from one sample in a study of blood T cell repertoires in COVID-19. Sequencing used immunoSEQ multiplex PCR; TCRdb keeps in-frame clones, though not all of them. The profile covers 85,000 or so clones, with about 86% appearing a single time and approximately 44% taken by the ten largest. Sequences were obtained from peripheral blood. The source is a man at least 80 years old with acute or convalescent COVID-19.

This chain's CDR3 is CASSFTVEEDYGYTF. CDR3 nucleotides: TGTGCCAGCAGTTTTACAGTCGAGGAGGACTATGGCTACACCTTC. The chain combines TRBV28 with TRBJ1-2; D is uncertain. This CDR3 is 15 amino acids long. Trimming took 3 bases from V and 3 from J, leaving 14 bases between them. CDR1 MDHEN and CDR2 SYDVKM come from the germline V gene.

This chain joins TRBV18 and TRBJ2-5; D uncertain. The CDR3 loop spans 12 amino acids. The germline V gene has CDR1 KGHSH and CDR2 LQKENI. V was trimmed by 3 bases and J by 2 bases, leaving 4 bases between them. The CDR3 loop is CASSPSQETQYF. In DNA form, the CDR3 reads TGTGCCAGCTCACCTTCTCAAGAGACCCAGTACTTC.

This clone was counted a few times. Here the CDR3 reads CASSLAGADYGYTF. For the CDR3, the DNA is TGTGCCAGCAGCTTGGCAGGGGCCGACTATGGCTACACCTTC. This chain connects TRBV5-4 to TRBJ1-2, with D possibly being TRBD1 (6 bases). Trimming took off 0 bases at V and 3 bases at J, with 9 bases between the two ends. The length of the CDR3 is 14 residues. Germline V gives CDR1 SGHNT, CDR2 YYREEE (reference sequence).

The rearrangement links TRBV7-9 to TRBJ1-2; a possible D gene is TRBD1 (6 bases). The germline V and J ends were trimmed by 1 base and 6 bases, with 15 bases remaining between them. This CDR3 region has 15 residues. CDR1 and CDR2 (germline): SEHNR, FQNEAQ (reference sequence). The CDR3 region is CASSLGVVGANGYTF. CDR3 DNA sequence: TGTGCCAGCAGCTTAGGGGTAGTGGGGGCAAATGGCTACACCTTC.

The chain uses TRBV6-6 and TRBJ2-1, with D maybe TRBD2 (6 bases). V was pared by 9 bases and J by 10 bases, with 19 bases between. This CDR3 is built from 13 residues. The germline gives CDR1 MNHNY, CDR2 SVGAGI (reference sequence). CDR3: CASHRDSAAEQFF. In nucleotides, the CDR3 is TGTGCCAGTCATAGGGACTCAGCGGCGGAGCAGTTCTTC.

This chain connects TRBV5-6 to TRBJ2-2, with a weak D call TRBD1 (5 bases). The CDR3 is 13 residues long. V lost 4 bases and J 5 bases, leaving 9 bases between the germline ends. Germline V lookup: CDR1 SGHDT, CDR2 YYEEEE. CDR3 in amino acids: CASSPDRTGELFF. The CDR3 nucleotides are TGTGCCAGCAGCCCCGACAGAACCGGGGAGCTGTTTTTT.

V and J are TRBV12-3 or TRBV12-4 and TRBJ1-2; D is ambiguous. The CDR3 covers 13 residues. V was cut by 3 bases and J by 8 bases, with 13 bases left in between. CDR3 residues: CASSFVASGGYTF. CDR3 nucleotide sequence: TGTGCCAGCAGTTTTGTCGCTAGCGGCGGCTACACCTTC.

CDR3 sequence: CASSMTGSGNQPQHF. The DNA for the CDR3 is TGCGCCAGCAGCATGACAGGGTCGGGCAATCAGCCCCAGCATTTT. This chain joins TRBV5-1 and TRBJ1-5, with 7 positions matching TRBD1. Trimming removed 4 bases from V and 2 bases from J; junction bases left unmatched: 6. The CDR3 consists of 15 residues. Germline V gives CDR1 SGHRS, CDR2 YFSETQ.

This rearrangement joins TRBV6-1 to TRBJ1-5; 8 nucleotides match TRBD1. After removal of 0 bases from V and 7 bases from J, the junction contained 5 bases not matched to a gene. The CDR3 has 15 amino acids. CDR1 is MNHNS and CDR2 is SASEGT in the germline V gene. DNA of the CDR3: TGTGCCAGCAGTGAAGCGGACAGGGCGTACCAGCCCCAGCATTTT. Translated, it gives CASSEADRAYQPQHF.

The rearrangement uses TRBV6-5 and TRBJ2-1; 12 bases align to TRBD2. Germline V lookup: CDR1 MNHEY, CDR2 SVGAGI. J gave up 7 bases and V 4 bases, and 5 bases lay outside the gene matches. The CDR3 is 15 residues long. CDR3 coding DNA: TGTGCCAGCAGTTTCCAAGGGACTAGCGGGAATGAGCAGTTCTTC. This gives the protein CASSFQGTSGNEQFF.

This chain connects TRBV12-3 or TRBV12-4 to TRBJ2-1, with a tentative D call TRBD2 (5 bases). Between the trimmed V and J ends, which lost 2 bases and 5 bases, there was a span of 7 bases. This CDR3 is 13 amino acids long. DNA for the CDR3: TGTGCCAGCAGTTTACAAGCGGACAATGAGCAGTTCTTC. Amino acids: CASSLQADNEQFF.

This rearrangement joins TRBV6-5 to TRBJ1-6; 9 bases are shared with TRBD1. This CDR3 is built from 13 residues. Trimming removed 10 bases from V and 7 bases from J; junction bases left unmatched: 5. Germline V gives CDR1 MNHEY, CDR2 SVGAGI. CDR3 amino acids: CATGQGINSPLHF. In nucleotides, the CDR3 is TGTGCCACCGGACAGGGGATAAATTCACCCCTCCACTTT.

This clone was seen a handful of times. In nucleotides, the CDR3 is TGCGCCAGCAGCTTGGTCGCAGGGGCCTACAATGAGCAGTTCTTC. Protein sequence: CASSLVAGAYNEQFF. The chain uses TRBV5-1 and TRBJ2-1; possibly TRBD1 for D (6 bases). Germline V CDR1 and CDR2: SGHRS, YFSETQ. V lost 0 bases, J lost 2 bases, and 9 bases lay in between. The CDR3 totals 15 residues.

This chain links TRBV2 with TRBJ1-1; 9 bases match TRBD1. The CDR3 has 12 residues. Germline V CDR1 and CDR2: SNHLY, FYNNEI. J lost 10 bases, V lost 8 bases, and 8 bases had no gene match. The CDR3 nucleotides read TGTGCCAGCGAAGGGACAGGGAAAGCAGCTTTCTTT. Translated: CASEGTGKAAFF.

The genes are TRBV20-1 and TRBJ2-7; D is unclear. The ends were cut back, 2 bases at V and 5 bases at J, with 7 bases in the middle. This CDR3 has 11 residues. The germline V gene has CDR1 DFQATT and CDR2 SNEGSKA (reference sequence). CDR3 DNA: TGCAGTGCTAGAACAGCAAACGAGCAGTACTTC. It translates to CSARTANEQYF.

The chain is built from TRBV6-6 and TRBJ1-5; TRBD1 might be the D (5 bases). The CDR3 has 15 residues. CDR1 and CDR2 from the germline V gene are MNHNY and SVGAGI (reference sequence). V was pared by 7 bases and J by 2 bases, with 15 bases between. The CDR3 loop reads CASNPAGQGNQPQHF. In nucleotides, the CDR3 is TGTGCCAGCAACCCTGCGGGGCAGGGCAATCAGCCCCAGCATTTT.